This is a list of T cell receptor beta chains from one sample in a study of human T cells and chemical hapten exposure. Using its own MiXCR run on the RACE reads, TCRdb lists one record per CDR3 protein. Here the sample spans 100,000 to 120,000 distinct CDR3 sequences, under 40% being singletons. Source: whole blood, taken in connection with sensitization to the hapten diphenylcyclopropenone (DPC). The source is a man aged 35 to 55 with alopecia areata. Some clones in this sample may be carry-over from other donors' samples. Each CDR3 is given with its conserved first and last residue. D genes are given only for firm matches. Clone size is stated in some rows and not others, as once, few, many or a class when expanded.

cdr3_length	j_call	d_call	v_call	clone_size	cdr3_aa	cdr3_nt
15	TRBJ1-1	-	TRBV4-2	-	CASRQEAGSATEAFF	TGTGCCAGCAGGCAAGAGGCGGGGTCGGCCACTGAAGCTTTCTTT
15	TRBJ1-1	-	TRBV25-1	-	CASSPEKGGNTEAFF	TGTGCCAGCAGTCCGGAAAAGGGAGGTAACACTGAAGCTTTCTTT
16	TRBJ1-4	-	TRBV7-6	few	CASSLGQGPHNEKLFF	TGTGCCAGCAGCTTAGGCCAGGGGCCCCACAATGAAAAACTGTTTTTT
15	TRBJ2-1	-	TRBV28	few	CASSFPQGSYNEQFF	TGTGCCAGCAGTTTTCCCCAGGGTTCCTACAATGAGCAGTTCTTC
13	TRBJ2-5	-	TRBV14	few	CASSQNSQETQYF	TGTGCCAGCAGCCAAAATAGCCAAGAGACCCAGTACTTC
15	TRBJ2-3	TRBD2	TRBV27	few	CASSFLAGAEGTQYF	TGTGCCAGCAGTTTTCTCGCGGGAGCCGAGGGTACGCAGTATTTT
16	TRBJ2-1	-	TRBV24-1	-	CATSDLGSAPYNEQFF	TGTGCCACCAGTGATTTGGGGTCAGCTCCCTACAATGAGCAGTTCTTC
13	TRBJ1-1	-	TRBV13	-	CASSLGGVTEAFF	TGTGCCAGCAGCTTAGGAGGGGTAACTGAAGCTTTCTTT
17	TRBJ2-1	TRBD2	TRBV20-1	-	CSARDLLAGGAYNEQFF	TGCAGTGCTAGAGATCTGCTAGCGGGAGGTGCATACAATGAGCAGTTCTTC
11	TRBJ2-1	-	TRBV25-1	-	CASTDFNEQFF	TGTGCCAGCACTGACTTCAATGAGCAGTTCTTC
15	TRBJ2-7	TRBD2	TRBV12-3/TRBV12-4	-	CASSLGLAGVSEQYF	TGTGCCAGCAGTTTAGGCCTAGCGGGAGTAAGCGAGCAGTACTTC
16	TRBJ2-5	-	TRBV5-1	-	CASSLPGQRNQETQYF	TGCGCCAGCAGCCTCCCTGGACAGAGAAACCAAGAGACCCAGTACTTC
13	TRBJ1-5	-	TRBV2	few	CASKEGHNQPQHF	TGTGCCAGCAAAGAGGGCCACAATCAGCCCCAGCATTTT
16	TRBJ1-1	TRBD1	TRBV4-3	once	CASSPTGQGLNTEAFF	TGCGCCAGCAGCCCCACGGGACAGGGGCTGAACACTGAAGCTTTCTTT
16	TRBJ2-6	TRBD2	TRBV28	few	CASSREERSGANVLTF	TGTGCCAGCAGCCGGGAGGAGAGGTCTGGGGCCAACGTCCTGACTTTC
15	TRBJ2-1	TRBD2	TRBV25-1	few	CASSAGLAGVGEQFF	TGTGCCAGCAGTGCGGGACTAGCGGGAGTGGGTGAGCAGTTCTTC
13	TRBJ1-1	TRBD1	TRBV18	-	CASSPLGQGEAFF	TGTGCCAGCTCACCCCTAGGACAGGGAGAAGCTTTCTTT
14	TRBJ1-5	TRBD1	TRBV5-8	-	CASSLGTGNQPQHF	TGTGCCAGCAGCTTGGGGACAGGGAACCAGCCCCAGCATTTT
15	TRBJ2-3	-	TRBV5-1	few	CASTVGQTGTDTQYF	TGCGCCAGCACCGTGGGGCAGACAGGCACAGATACGCAGTATTTT
15	TRBJ2-1	-	TRBV6-6	-	CASSYGGAGGNEQFF	TGTGCCAGCAGTTACGGGGGAGCAGGCGGCAATGAGCAGTTCTTC
14	TRBJ1-1	TRBD1	TRBV7-9	many	CASSSGQPFTEAFF	TGTGCCAGCAGTTCGGGACAGCCTTTTACTGAAGCTTTCTTT
15	TRBJ2-5	TRBD1	TRBV7-2	few	CASSLEGAVQETQYF	TGTGCCAGCAGCTTAGAGGGGGCTGTACAAGAGACCCAGTACTTC